The 18 T cell receptor beta chains given below trace back to one sample, sequenced in a study of blood T cell repertoires in COVID-19. Repertoires were generated with immunoSEQ multiplex PCR, while TCRdb's copy carries only in-frame clones and drops some. The table shows 120,000 or so clones, with around 84% occurring only once. The sample comprised PBMCs or T cells enriched from blood (not recorded which). The receptors originated from a woman younger than 45 who had recovered from COVID-19.

The rearrangement uses TRBV28 and TRBJ1-5; D is undetermined. With 3 bases removed from V and 3 bases from J, the gap between germline ends came to 12 bases. CDR1 MDHEN and CDR2 SYDVKM come from the germline V gene. The CDR3 loop spans 15 amino acids. The CDR3 bases are TGTGCCAGCAGTTTTATGTTCGGTTCCAATCAGCCCCAGCATTTT. It yields the protein CASSFMFGSNQPQHF.

The chain employs TRBV7-3 and TRBJ2-6, with a tentative D call TRBD2 (5 bases). Looked up from germline, CDR1 is SGHTA and CDR2 is FQGTGA. This CDR3 has 18 residues. V was pared by 5 bases and J by 0 bases, with 17 bases between. The CDR3 sequence is CASSPQFAGASGANVLTF. CDR3 nucleotides: TGTGCCAGCAGCCCTCAGTTCGCGGGCGCCTCTGGGGCCAACGTCCTGACTTTC.

The genes are TRBV6-1 and TRBJ2-7; the D gene is possibly TRBD1 (6 bases). The V and J ends lost 3 bases and 2 bases respectively, with 11 bases between them. CDR3 length: 14 amino acids. CDR1 is MNHNS, CDR2 SASEGT, per germline. CDR3 amino acids: CASSDAGDPYEQYF. In DNA, the CDR3 is TGTGCCAGCAGTGACGCAGGGGACCCCTACGAGCAGTACTTC.

The J gene is TRBJ2-7, the V gene TRBV12-3 or TRBV12-4; 9 nucleotides align to TRBD2. V shed 6 bases, J shed 7 bases, and the junction held 7 bases outside the gene matches. The CDR3 is made up of 13 amino acids. The CDR3 here is CASSLAGRWEQYF. In DNA form, the CDR3 reads TGTGCCAGCAGCCTAGCGGGGCGCTGGGAGCAGTACTTC.

The chain joins TRBV5-1 to TRBJ2-3; D is unclear. The CDR3 totals 14 residues. Germline V gene sequence: CDR1 SGHRS, CDR2 YFSETQ. Trimming took off 0 bases at V and 0 bases at J, with 5 bases between the two ends. This chain's CDR3 is CASSLETSTDTQYF. As DNA, the CDR3 is TGCGCCAGCAGCTTGGAGACTAGCACAGATACGCAGTATTTT.

This clone was seen a few times. V is TRBV5-6 and J is TRBJ1-3; 7 bases align to TRBD1. Per the germline V gene, CDR1 is SGHDT and CDR2 is YYEEEE. This CDR3 region has 14 residues. The trim removed 5 bases at V and 1 base at J, leaving 3 bases unmatched. The CDR3 region has the DNA TGTGCCAGCAGATCCAGGGGGTCTGGAAACACCATATATTTT. Amino acid sequence: CASRSRGSGNTIYF.

The V call is TRBV7-9, the J call TRBJ2-7; 10 nucleotides match TRBD2. This CDR3 contains 16 residues. Per the germline V gene, CDR1 is SEHNR and CDR2 is FQNEAQ (reference sequence). V lost 4 bases and J lost 4; bases outside the gene matches: 10. The CDR3 loop is CASSWDTSGEQYEQYF. Written as DNA, the CDR3 is TGTGCCAGCAGCTGGGATACTAGCGGGGAGCAGTACGAGCAGTACTTC.

The CDR3 region has the DNA TGCGCCAGCAGCACTCAGACAGGAAATTATGGCTACACCTTC. This translates into CASSTQTGNYGYTF. The chain combines TRBV5-1 with TRBJ1-2, with D perhaps matching TRBD1 (6 bases). This CDR3 contains 14 residues. The germline CDR1 and CDR2 sequences are SGHRS and YFSETQ. V was trimmed by 4 bases and J by 5 bases, leaving 15 bases between them. Supplemented by reference TRBV5-1 and TRBJ1-2, the full variable domain reads KAGVTQTPRYLIKTRGQQVTLSCSPISGHRSVSWYQQTPGQGLQFLFEYFSETQRNKGNFPGRFSGRQFSNSRSEMNVSTLELGDSALYLCASSTQTGNYGYTFGSGTRLTVV.

This sequence joins TRBV27 and TRBJ1-5; unclear D gene. V lost 4 bases, J lost 5 bases, and 15 bases lay in between. CDR3 size: 15 residues. CDR1 MNHEY and CDR2 SMNVEV come from the germline V gene (reference sequence). In DNA form, the CDR3 reads TGTGCCAGCAGTTATCGTTCGGGAGTATATCAGCCCCAGCATTTT. It specifies CASSYRSGVYQPQHF.

The rearrangement uses TRBV5-5 and TRBJ2-1; D may be TRBD2 (5 bases). This CDR3 comprises 15 residues. Germline CDR1 reads SGHKS; CDR2 reads YYEKEE (reference sequence). Trimming removed 4 bases at V and 7 bases at J, with 18 bases between. The CDR3 protein is CASSPGWALVNEQFF. The CDR3 nucleotides read TGTGCCAGCAGCCCGGGATGGGCGCTTGTGAATGAGCAGTTCTTC.

This clone has just one count. This chain connects TRBV29-1 to TRBJ2-5, with 10 positions matching TRBD2. The CDR3 runs to 14 residues. CDR1 and CDR2 from the germline V gene are SQVTM and ANQGSEA. V lost 8 bases and J lost 5; bases outside the gene matches: 11. CDR3 sequence reads: CSSWSGRAIETQYF. CDR3 coding DNA: TGCAGCTCCTGGAGCGGGAGGGCCATCGAGACCCAGTACTTC. Full variable domain (remainder filled in from reference TRBV29-1 and TRBJ2-5): SAVISQKPSRDICQRGTSLTIQCQVDSQVTMMFWYRQQPGQSLTLIATANQGSEATYESGFVIDKFPISRPNLTFSTLTVSNMSPEDSSIYLCSSWSGRAIETQYFGPGTRLLVL.

The chain links TRBV28 to TRBJ1-2, with D perhaps TRBD1 (6 bases). The CDR3 has 11 amino acids. Germline lookup yields CDR1 MDHEN and CDR2 SYDVKM. Trimming cost V 6 bases and J 8 bases, with 10 bases left between them. The CDR3 spells CASSRGSGYTF. CDR3 bases: TGTGCCAGCAGCAGGGGAAGCGGCTACACCTTC.

CDR3 coding DNA: TGTGCCAGCAGTTTACCCGGGACTTCAGGCACCGGGGAGCTGTTTTTT. Protein sequence: CASSLPGTSGTGELFF. This chain joins TRBV28 and TRBJ2-2; D might be TRBD2 (6 bases). Trimming pared 2 bases from V and 4 bases from J, leaving 14 bases between. The germline V gene has CDR1 MDHEN and CDR2 SYDVKM. CDR3 length: 16 amino acids.

The rearrangement uses TRBV11-2 and TRBJ2-1; D is possibly TRBD1 (7 bases). CDR3 length: 17 residues. With 4 bases removed from V and 4 bases from J, the gap between germline ends came to 20 bases. From germline, CDR1 is SGHAT and CDR2 FQNNGV. The CDR3 region is CASSSQSGGGRYNEQFF. The DNA for the CDR3 is TGTGCCAGCAGCTCGCAGTCTGGAGGGGGCAGGTACAATGAGCAGTTCTTC.

This chain joins TRBV6-5 and TRBJ1-2; D remains ambiguous. The CDR3 loop spans 13 amino acids. From germline, CDR1 is MNHEY and CDR2 SVGAGI. Trimming stripped 0 bases from V and 8 bases from J, with 10 bases between. This chain's CDR3 is CASSYSYGFGYTF. CDR3 bases: TGTGCCAGCAGTTACTCGTACGGGTTCGGCTACACCTTC.

The chain is built from TRBV9 and TRBJ2-7, with 10 bases matching TRBD1. After removal of 4 bases from V and 3 bases from J, the junction contained 4 bases not matched to a gene. The CDR3 has 14 amino acids. The germline gives CDR1 SGDLS, CDR2 YYNGEE. The chain's CDR3 is CASSIGQGVYEQYF. For the CDR3, the DNA is TGTGCCAGCAGCATCGGACAGGGGGTCTACGAGCAGTACTTC.

The chain employs TRBV28 and TRBJ2-2; 12 positions match TRBD1. Germline trimming cut 3 bases from V and 4 bases from J; bases unmatched to any gene: 9. The CDR3 consists of 18 residues. CDR1 and CDR2 from the germline V gene are MDHEN and SYDVKM. The CDR3, as DNA: TGTGCCAGCAGTTTGGGGTGGGACAGGGGGCCGAGCACCGGGGAGCTGTTTTTT. Its protein is CASSLGWDRGPSTGELFF.

This chain links TRBV6-6 with TRBJ2-1; 10 nucleotides line up with TRBD2. The CDR3 extends over 15 amino acids. CDR1 and CDR2 from the germline V gene are MNHNY and SVGAGI (reference sequence). V gave up 5 bases and J gave up 4 bases; unmatched junction bases: 5. The CDR3 nucleotides read TGTGCCAGCAGTAATCCTAGCGGGAGTTACAATGAGCAGTTCTTC. Translating it yields CASSNPSGSYNEQFF.